The 8 T cell receptor beta chains listed next were all sequenced from one sample in a study of blood T cell repertoires in COVID-19. Assay used: immunoSEQ multiplex PCR; TCRdb lists only in-frame clones, some missing. The sample yields some 200,000 clones, over 75% seen once. Sequenced material: PBMCs or T cells enriched from blood (not recorded which). The receptors stem from a woman aged 35 to 49 with acute COVID-19.

The rearrangement uses TRBV30 and TRBJ2-1; a possible D gene is TRBD2 (5 bases). V was shortened by 0 bases and J by 5 bases, with 23 bases between the two germline ends. The CDR3 spans 18 residues. Germline V CDR1 and CDR2: GTSNPN, SVGIG (reference sequence). CDR3 amino acids: CAWSVATRRPLRDNEQFF. The CDR3, as DNA: TGTGCCTGGAGTGTAGCCACCCGGAGACCCCTGAGGGACAATGAGCAGTTCTTC.

V gene TRBV13 combines with J gene TRBJ1-4, with 9 bases that match TRBD1. CDR1 is PRHDT, CDR2 FYEKMQ, per germline (reference sequence). V lost 6 bases and J lost 9; bases outside the gene matches: 5. The CDR3 spans 13 residues. CDR3 sequence (DNA): TGTGCCAGCAGAGCTGGACAGGGGAAAAAACTGTTTTTT. This encodes CASRAGQGKKLFF.

J is TRBJ2-3 and V is TRBV11-2, with 11 nucleotides matching TRBD1. There are 16 residues in the CDR3. V lost 5 bases, J lost 5 bases, and 9 bases stayed unmatched. Per germline, CDR1 SGHAT and CDR2 FQNNGV. The CDR3 protein is CASSVWTGGSGDTQYF. Here the CDR3 DNA reads TGTGCCAGCAGCGTATGGACAGGGGGCTCGGGAGATACGCAGTATTTT.

V gene TRBV12-3 or TRBV12-4 combines with J gene TRBJ2-1, with TRBD1 as a possible D gene (5 bases). The CDR3 length is 13 residues. V was clipped by 4 bases and J by 5 bases, with 9 bases between them. Written as DNA, the CDR3 is TGTGCCAGCAGTTGGACATCTCACAATGAGCAGTTCTTC. This sequence encodes CASSWTSHNEQFF.

V usage is TRBV5-4 and J usage is TRBJ2-7, with D hard to call. Germline CDR1 and CDR2: SGHNT and YYREEE (reference sequence). This CDR3 is built from 12 residues. Trimming removed 0 bases from V and 9 bases from J, with 10 bases in between. As DNA, the CDR3 is TGTGCCAGCAGCTTGGACGTCGAGAGGCAGTACTTC. It yields the protein CASSLDVERQYF.

Only a few counts were recorded for this clone. The chain employs TRBV28 and TRBJ2-1; 12 nucleotides match TRBD2. V dropped 4 bases and J dropped 8; count of bases not matched to a gene: 9. CDR3 length: 16 amino acids. Germline lookup yields CDR1 MDHEN and CDR2 SYDVKM. The CDR3 DNA reads as TGTGCCAGCAGTTCAGCTAGCGGGAGGGCGAGGGATGAGCAGTTCTTC. It specifies CASSSASGRARDEQFF. The variable domain in full, with the rest retrieved from reference TRBV28 and TRBJ2-1, is DVKVTQSSRYLVKRTGEKVFLECVQDMDHENMFWYRQDPGLGLRLIYFSYDVKMKEKGDIPEGYSVSREKKERFSLILESASTNQTSMYLCASSSASGRARDEQFFGPGTRLTVL.

A single count supports this clone. CDR3: CAIGQGAEAFF. DNA for the CDR3: TGTGCCATCGGACAGGGGGCTGAAGCTTTCTTT. V usage is TRBV27 and J usage is TRBJ1-1, with 10 bases that match TRBD1. V lost 10 bases, J lost 6 bases, and 2 bases stayed unmatched. The germline gives CDR1 MNHEY, CDR2 SMNVEV (reference sequence). This CDR3 has 11 residues.

The V gene is TRBV28, the J gene TRBJ1-4; D is perhaps TRBD1 (5 bases). Germline V lookup: CDR1 MDHEN, CDR2 SYDVKM. Trimming removed 2 bases from V and 12 bases from J, with 13 bases in between. This CDR3 is built from 13 residues. The DNA of the CDR3 is TGTGCCAGCAGTTTAAGACCGGGGGGGGAACTGTTTTTT. This sequence encodes CASSLRPGGELFF.